A selection of T cell receptor beta chains follows, all from one sample in a study of blood T cells in healthy people across ages. MiXCR, applied by TCRdb to the 5' RACE reads, yields one record per CDR3 protein. The sample consists of about 640,000 distinct CDR3 sequences, 45% to 65% of them appearing once. The source material was blood. The receptor source for this set is a man between 60 and 75 years old in good health. The CDR3 runs from the conserved cysteine through the conserved F or W. Fields, in order: J gene, D gene, V gene, clone size, CDR3 protein, CDR3 DNA. A D gene is named only where the DNA matches it firmly. A row's size may be missing; if present it is once, few, many or a size class.

>TRBJ2-7|NA|TRBV28|once
CASSPAGTIYEQYF
TGTGCCAGCAGTCCAGCCGGGACAATCTACGAGCAGTACTTC
>TRBJ2-1|NA|TRBV20-1|NA
CSARRGTVPNEQFF
TGCAGTGCTAGACGAGGGACGGTCCCCAATGAGCAGTTCTTC
>TRBJ2-1|TRBD2|TRBV20-1|few
CSARPAGGNNEQFF
TGCAGTGCTAGACCAGCGGGGGGTAACAATGAGCAGTTCTTC
>TRBJ2-1|NA|TRBV9|many
CASSPTTNEQFF
TGTGCCAGCAGCCCAACGACCAATGAGCAGTTCTTC
>TRBJ2-2|NA|TRBV20-1|NA
CSAGHTANTGELFF
TGCAGTGCTGGGCATACCGCGAACACCGGGGAGCTGTTTTTT
>TRBJ1-5|TRBD1|TRBV20-1|NA
CSAQGQQNQPQHF
TGCAGTGCCCAGGGACAGCAAAATCAGCCCCAGCATTTT
>TRBJ2-7|NA|TRBV7-2|few
CASSLARGPSSYEQYF
TGTGCCAGCAGCTTAGCGCGAGGGCCTAGCTCCTACGAGCAGTACTTC
>TRBJ1-1|NA|TRBV25-1|NA
CASSDPSQGGGWTEAFF
TGTGCCAGCAGTGACCCCTCCCAAGGGGGAGGCTGGACTGAAGCTTTCTTT
>TRBJ2-6|NA|TRBV10-3|NA
CAISGGGGIGANVLTF
TGTGCCATCAGTGGCGGAGGGGGCATTGGGGCCAACGTCCTGACTTTC
>TRBJ2-7|NA|TRBV6-1|NA
CASREGPTYEQYF
TGTGCCAGCAGGGAGGGGCCGACTTACGAGCAGTACTTC
>TRBJ2-3|TRBD2|TRBV28|NA
CVSSILAGGLTDTQYF
TGTGTCAGCAGTATCTTAGCGGGGGGTCTCACAGATACGCAGTATTTT
>TRBJ2-7|NA|TRBV20-1|few
CSARANSYEQYF
TGCAGTGCTAGAGCCAATAGCTACGAGCAGTACTTC
>TRBJ1-4|TRBD1|TRBV15|NA
CATSRFGGDSNEKLFF
TGTGCCACCAGCAGGTTCGGTGGGGACAGCAATGAAAAACTGTTTTTT
>TRBJ1-5|TRBD1|TRBV15|NA
CATSEDRGRNQPQHF
TGTGCCACCAGCGAGGACAGGGGTCGCAATCAGCCCCAGCATTTT
>TRBJ2-6|NA|TRBV10-3|NA
CAISPDREDNVLTF
TGTGCCATCAGCCCCGACAGGGAGGACAACGTCCTGACTTTC
>TRBJ2-6|TRBD1|TRBV7-2|NA
CASSLPRTGGASGANVLTF
TGTGCCAGCAGCTTACCCAGGACAGGGGGCGCCTCTGGGGCCAACGTCCTGACTTTC
>TRBJ2-1|NA|TRBV11-2|few
CASSLVSQEEFF
TGTGCCAGCAGCTTAGTATCCCAAGAGGAGTTCTTC
>TRBJ1-3|NA|TRBV29-1|NA
CSVKGVGGNTIYF
TGCAGCGTTAAAGGCGTAGGGGGAAACACCATATATTTT
>TRBJ1-1|NA|TRBV6-6|once
CASSYAPDTGEAFF
TGTGCCAGCAGTTACGCCCCTGACACAGGTGAAGCTTTCTTT
>TRBJ2-5|NA|TRBV12-3/TRBV12-4|few
CASSLMAGELGEQYF
TGTGCCAGCAGTTTAATGGCAGGGGAACTGGGTGAGCAGTACTTC
>TRBJ2-1|TRBD2|TRBV4-3|NA
CASSQDRGLAGYNEQFF
TGCGCCAGCAGCCAAGATCGGGGACTAGCGGGCTACAATGAGCAGTTCTTC
>TRBJ2-5|TRBD2|TRBV12-5|few
CASGFYTSGDQETQYF
TGTGCTAGTGGTTTCTACACTAGCGGGGACCAAGAGACCCAGTACTTC
>TRBJ2-7|NA|TRBV7-9|NA
CASSFGSGPDEQYF
TGTGCCAGCAGCTTTGGATCTGGCCCCGACGAGCAGTACTTC
>TRBJ1-4|NA|TRBV27|NA
CASRAGRANEKLFF
TGTGCCAGCAGGGCAGGGAGGGCTAATGAAAAACTGTTTTTT
>TRBJ2-7|NA|TRBV18|NA
CASSPPGDHTYEQYF
TGTGCCAGCTCACCCCCAGGGGATCATACCTACGAGCAGTACTTC
>TRBJ1-2|NA|TRBV3-1|NA
CASSAQNYGYTF
TGTGCCAGCAGCGCACAAAACTATGGCTACACCTTC
>TRBJ2-5|TRBD2|TRBV20-1|NA
CSASRSGRGSQETQYF
TGCAGTGCTTCGCGGTCCGGGCGGGGGAGCCAAGAGACCCAGTACTTC
>TRBJ2-7|TRBD1|TRBV27|many
CASSLRQGYEQYF
TGTGCCAGCAGTTTAAGACAGGGCTACGAGCAGTACTTC
>TRBJ2-4|NA|TRBV29-1|NA
CSVEAQGRNIQYF
TGCAGCGTTGAGGCTCAGGGCAGAAACATTCAGTACTTC
>TRBJ2-3|NA|TRBV4-1|few
CASSQEGTSTDTQYF
TGCGCCAGCAGCCAAGAAGGGACTAGCACAGATACGCAGTATTTT
>TRBJ2-1|NA|TRBV7-2|few
CASSSASEQFF
TGTGCCAGCAGCTCAGCAAGTGAGCAGTTCTTC
>TRBJ1-1|TRBD1|TRBV4-1|few
CASSTRQGGETEAFF
TGCGCCAGCAGCACCCGACAGGGGGGTGAGACTGAAGCTTTCTTT
>TRBJ2-4|TRBD2|TRBV28|NA
CASSLAASGGTKNIQYF
TGTGCCAGCAGTTTAGCCGCTAGCGGGGGAACCAAAAACATTCAGTACTTC
>TRBJ2-5|TRBD1|TRBV13|NA
CASSLRTGSGETQYF
TGTGCCAGCAGCTTACGGACAGGGAGCGGAGAGACCCAGTACTTC
>TRBJ1-6|NA|TRBV20-1|NA
CSADTSGAPGSPLHF
TGCAGTGCCGATACCAGCGGGGCGCCGGGTTCACCCCTCCACTTT
>TRBJ2-5|TRBD2|TRBV5-1|NA
CASSRTSGGAETQYF
TGCGCCAGCAGCCGGACTAGCGGGGGTGCAGAGACCCAGTACTTC
>TRBJ1-5|NA|TRBV10-3|NA
CAISESPGNQPQHF
TGTGCCATCAGTGAGTCCCCAGGGAATCAGCCCCAGCATTTT
>TRBJ2-5|NA|TRBV20-1|NA
CSASRAQETQYF
TGCAGTGCTAGCAGGGCTCAAGAGACCCAGTACTTC
>TRBJ2-5|NA|TRBV29-1|NA
CSAEAGETQYF
TGCAGCGCAGAGGCGGGGGAGACCCAGTACTTC
>TRBJ1-4|TRBD1|TRBV4-2|NA
CARSRLQGALSEKLFF
TGTGCCCGCAGCCGCCTTCAGGGGGCGCTTAGTGAAAAACTGTTTTTT
>TRBJ2-7|NA|TRBV5-1|few
CASSLRTGRQAEQYF
TGCGCCAGCAGCTTGAGGACTGGTAGACAAGCCGAGCAGTACTTC
>TRBJ2-2|NA|TRBV12-3/TRBV12-4|NA
CASSFAGGSVGELFF
TGTGCCAGCAGTTTTGCCGGAGGTAGTGTCGGGGAGCTGTTTTTT
>TRBJ1-3|NA|TRBV18|NA
CASSPGQTGNTIYF
TGTGCCAGCTCACCAGGTCAGACTGGAAACACCATATATTTT
>TRBJ2-7|TRBD2|TRBV6-6|few
CASSNAGGSYEQYF
TGTGCCAGCAGCAACGCGGGGGGGTCCTACGAGCAGTACTTC
>TRBJ2-7|NA|TRBV7-9|NA
CASRSNKAEQYF
TGTGCCAGCAGATCTAACAAGGCCGAGCAGTACTTC